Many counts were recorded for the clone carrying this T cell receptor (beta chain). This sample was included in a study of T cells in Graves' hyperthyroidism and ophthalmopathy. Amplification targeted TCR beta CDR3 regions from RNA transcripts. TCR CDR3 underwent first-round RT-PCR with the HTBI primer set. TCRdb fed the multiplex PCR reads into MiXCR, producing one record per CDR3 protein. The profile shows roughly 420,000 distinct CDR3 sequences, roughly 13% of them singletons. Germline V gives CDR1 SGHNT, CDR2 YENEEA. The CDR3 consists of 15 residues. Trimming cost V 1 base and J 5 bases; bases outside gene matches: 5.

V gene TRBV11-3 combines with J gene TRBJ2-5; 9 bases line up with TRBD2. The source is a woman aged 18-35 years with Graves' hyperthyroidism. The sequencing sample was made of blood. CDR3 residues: CASSLGTSVGETQYF. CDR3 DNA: TGTGCCAGCAGCTTAGGGACTAGCGTTGGCGAGACCCAGTACTTC.